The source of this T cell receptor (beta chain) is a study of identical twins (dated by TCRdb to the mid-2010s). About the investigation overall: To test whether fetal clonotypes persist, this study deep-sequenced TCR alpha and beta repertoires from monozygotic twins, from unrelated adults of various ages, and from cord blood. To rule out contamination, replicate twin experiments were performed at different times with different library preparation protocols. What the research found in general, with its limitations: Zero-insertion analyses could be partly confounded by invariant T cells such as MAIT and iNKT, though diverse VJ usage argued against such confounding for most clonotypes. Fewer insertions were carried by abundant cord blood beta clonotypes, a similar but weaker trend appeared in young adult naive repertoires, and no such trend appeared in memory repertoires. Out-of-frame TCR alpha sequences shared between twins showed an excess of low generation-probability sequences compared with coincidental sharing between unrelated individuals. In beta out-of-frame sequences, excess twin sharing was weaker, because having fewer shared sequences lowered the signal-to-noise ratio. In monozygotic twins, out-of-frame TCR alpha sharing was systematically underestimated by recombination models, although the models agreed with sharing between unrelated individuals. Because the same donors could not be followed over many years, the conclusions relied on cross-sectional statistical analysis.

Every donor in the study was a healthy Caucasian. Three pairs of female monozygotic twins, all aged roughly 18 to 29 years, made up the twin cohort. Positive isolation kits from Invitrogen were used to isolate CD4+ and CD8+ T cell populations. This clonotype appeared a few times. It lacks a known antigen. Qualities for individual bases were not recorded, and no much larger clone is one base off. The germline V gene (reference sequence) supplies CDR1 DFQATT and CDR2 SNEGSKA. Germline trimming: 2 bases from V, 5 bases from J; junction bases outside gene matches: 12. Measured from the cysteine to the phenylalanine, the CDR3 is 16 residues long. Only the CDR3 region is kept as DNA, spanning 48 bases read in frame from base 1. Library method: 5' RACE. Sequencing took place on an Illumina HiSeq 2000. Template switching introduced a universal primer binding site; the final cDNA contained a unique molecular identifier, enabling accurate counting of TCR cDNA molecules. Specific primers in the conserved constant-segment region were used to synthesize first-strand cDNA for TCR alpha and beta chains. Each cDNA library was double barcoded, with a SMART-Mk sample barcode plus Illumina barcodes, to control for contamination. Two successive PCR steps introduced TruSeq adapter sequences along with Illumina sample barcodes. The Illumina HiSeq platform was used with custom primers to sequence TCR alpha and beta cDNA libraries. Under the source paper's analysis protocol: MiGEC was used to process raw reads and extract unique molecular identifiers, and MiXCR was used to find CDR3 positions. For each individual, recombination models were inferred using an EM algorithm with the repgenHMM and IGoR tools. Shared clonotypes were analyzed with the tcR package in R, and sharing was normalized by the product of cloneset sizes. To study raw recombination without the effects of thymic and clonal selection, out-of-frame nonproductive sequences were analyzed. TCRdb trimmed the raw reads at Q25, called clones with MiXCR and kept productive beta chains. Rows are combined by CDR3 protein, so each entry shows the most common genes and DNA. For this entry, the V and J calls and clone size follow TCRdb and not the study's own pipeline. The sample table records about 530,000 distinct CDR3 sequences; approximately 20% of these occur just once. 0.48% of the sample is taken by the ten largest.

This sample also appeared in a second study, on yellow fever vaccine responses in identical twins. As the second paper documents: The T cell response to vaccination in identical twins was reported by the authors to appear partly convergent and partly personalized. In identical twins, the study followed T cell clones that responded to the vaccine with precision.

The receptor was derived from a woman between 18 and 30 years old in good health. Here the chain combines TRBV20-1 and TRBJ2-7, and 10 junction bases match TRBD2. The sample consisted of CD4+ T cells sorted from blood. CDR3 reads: CSARSRTGTSVDEQYF. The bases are TGCAGTGCTAGATCCCGGACCGGGACTAGCGTCGACGAGCAGTACTTC.